What follows is one T cell receptor beta chain and its context. The data derive from a study of CD8+CD57+ T cells in acquired aplastic anemia. As for the study in general: Recorded DNA amounts for sorted CD4+ and CD8+ cells had an average of approximately 2.9 ug.

CDR3 length: 17 amino acids. V was trimmed by 0 bases and J by 0 bases, leaving 13 bases between them. Per germline, CDR1 SGHRS and CDR2 YFSETQ. Profiles of TCR beta VDJ and CDR3 were generated from a genomic DNA template. TCRdb reanalysed the reads using MiXCR and keeps one entry per CDR3 protein. The sample lists 350,000 to 450,000 distinct CDR3 sequences, roughly 64% occurring once. Sequencing was performed on sorted CD4+, CD8+, or CD8+CD57+ T cells (not recorded which) from PBMCs. The receptor was isolated from a human donor in good health, serving as a control. This chain links TRBV5-1 with TRBJ2-1; D may be TRBD2 (6 bases). The CDR3 DNA reads TGCGCCAGCAGCTTGGAGGAGGGTGGTCACTCCTACAATGAGCAGTTCTTC. Amino acids: CASSLEEGGHSYNEQFF.